The 22 T cell receptor beta chains given below trace back to one sample, sequenced in a study of CD8+ T cells in alopecia areata. Sequencing used cDNA as its template, made by extracting RNA and reverse transcribing it. This table comes from immunoSEQ multiplex PCR, and its TCRdb copy is limited to in-frame clones, with some not included. Among 120,000 or so clones listed, more than 30% were seen once. Sequenced: CD4+ T cells sorted from blood. The source is a human donor with alopecia areata.

This clone was seen more than once but under ten times. J is TRBJ2-2 and V is TRBV29-1, with D possibly matching TRBD1 (6 bases). CDR1 is SQVTM and CDR2 is ANQGSEA in the germline V gene. V lost 4 bases, J lost 0 bases, and 9 bases lay in between. The CDR3 spans 14 residues. In nucleotides, the CDR3 is TGCAGCGTTGCTAACAGGGCGAACACCGGGGAGCTGTTTTTT. Translation: CSVANRANTGELFF.

This clone was observed a handful of times. The CDR3 loop is CSVGLMGDQPQHF. For the CDR3, the DNA is TGCAGCGTTGGTTTGATGGGTGATCAGCCCCAGCATTTT. The chain combines TRBV29-1 with TRBJ1-5; D is uncertain. The CDR3 loop spans 13 amino acids. The V end was cut by 4 bases, the J end by 5 bases, with 12 bases between. Germline lookup yields CDR1 SQVTM and CDR2 ANQGSEA.

This clone has just a few counts. The CDR3 sequence is CASSQVGGVGMETQYF. The CDR3 DNA is TGCGCCAGCAGCCAAGTCGGAGGGGTTGGGATGGAGACCCAGTACTTC. The chain links TRBV4-3 to TRBJ2-5, with D perhaps TRBD2 (6 bases). Per germline, CDR1 LGHNA and CDR2 YSLEER. The ends were cut back, 1 base at V and 5 bases at J, with 17 bases in the middle. There are 16 residues in the CDR3.

The CDR3 loop reads CASSFSVEYQETQYF. The DNA for the CDR3 is TGTGCCAGCAGCTTTAGCGTCGAGTACCAAGAGACCCAGTACTTC. The genes are TRBV7-2 and TRBJ2-5, with TRBD2 as a possible D gene (5 bases). Germline CDR1 is SGHTA and CDR2 is FQGNSA. Trimming stripped 3 bases from V and 0 bases from J, with 11 bases between. This CDR3 contains 15 residues.

The chain uses TRBV7-3 and TRBJ1-1; perhaps TRBD1 as D (6 bases). This CDR3 comprises 13 residues. V was clipped by 5 bases and J by 3 bases, with 10 bases between them. Germline V gene sequence: CDR1 SGHTA, CDR2 FQGTGA. CDR3 in DNA: TGTGCCAGCAGCGCACAGGGATACACTGAAGCTTTCTTT. This translates into CASSAQGYTEAFF.

The chain employs TRBV5-1 and TRBJ2-7; no reliable D call. The V end lost 0 bases, the J end lost 6 bases, and 13 bases lay between the germline ends. Germline CDR1 SGHRS, CDR2 YFSETQ. There are 14 residues in the CDR3. CDR3 nucleotide sequence: TGCGCCAGCAGCTTGGTGGGGTTCGACGCCGAGCAGTACTTC. This sequence encodes CASSLVGFDAEQYF.

This clone was detected only once. CDR3 DNA sequence: TGTGCCAGCAGTTTACATTGGGGGGAGACCCAGTACTTC. Its protein product is CASSLHWGETQYF. The chain joins TRBV27 to TRBJ2-5, with D perhaps TRBD1 or TRBD2 (5 bases each). V was shortened by 2 bases and J by 5 bases, with 9 bases between the two germline ends. Germline V lookup: CDR1 MNHEY, CDR2 SMNVEV (reference sequence). This CDR3 is 13 amino acids long.

This clone came up a few times. The rearrangement links TRBV29-1 to TRBJ1-1; D remains unclear. Germline V CDR1 and CDR2: SQVTM, ANQGSEA. This CDR3 contains 14 residues. Trimming removed 8 bases at V and 5 bases at J, with 21 bases between. The CDR3 region has the DNA TGCAGCCACTCTCGGAGGGAAGGTGGAACTGAAGCTTTCTTT. This encodes CSHSRREGGTEAFF.

Remarks on this clone: Other DNA sequences within the sample encode an identical CDR3. The chain links TRBV29-1 to TRBJ1-1, with TRBD1 matching 9 bases. Trimming cost V 4 bases and J 1 base; bases outside gene matches: 1. Germline assignment: CDR1 SQVTM and CDR2 ANQGSEA. This CDR3 has 13 amino acids. CDR3 nucleotide sequence: TGCAGCGTTGCGGGACAGGGGAACACTGAAGCTTTCTTT. Translated: CSVAGQGNTEAFF.

The gene calls are TRBV6-4 and TRBJ1-1, with 9 bases lining up with TRBD1. Trimming removed 0 bases from V and 2 bases from J; junction bases left unmatched: 7. Germline V gives CDR1 MRHNA, CDR2 SNTAGT. This CDR3 comprises 17 residues. The CDR3 sequence: CASSDSWDRVGNTEAFF. Here the CDR3 DNA reads TGTGCCAGCAGTGACTCTTGGGACAGGGTCGGAAACACTGAAGCTTTCTTT.

The V call is TRBV15, the J call TRBJ2-5; weak D call: TRBD2 (5 bases). The CDR3 is made up of 16 amino acids. Trimming left V 0 bases short and J 4 bases short, with 15 bases between. CDR1 is LNHNV and CDR2 is YYDKDF in the germline V gene (reference sequence). CDR3: CATSRDPRRSVETQYF. The CDR3 nucleotides are TGTGCCACCAGCAGAGACCCCAGGAGGTCGGTAGAGACCCAGTACTTC.

This chain links TRBV4-1 with TRBJ2-1, with 9 bases matching TRBD1. Germline loops: CDR1 MGHRA, CDR2 YSYEKL. This CDR3 region has 15 residues. After removal of 4 bases from V and 9 bases from J, the junction contained 10 bases not matched to a gene. Here the CDR3 DNA reads TGCGCCAGCAGCCCGCTCGGGACAGGGAATCCTGAGCAGTTCTTC. It specifies CASSPLGTGNPEQFF.

This clone was recorded a few times. This chain uses TRBV19 with TRBJ1-2; D call uncertain. V shed 9 bases and J shed 0 bases, with 11 bases lying between them. This CDR3 has 13 amino acids. Germline values: CDR1 LNHDA, CDR2 SQIVND (reference sequence). CDR3 nucleotides: TGTGCCAGCCGGGCCGGAGCTAACTATGGCTACACCTTC. Its translation: CASRAGANYGYTF.

V and J are TRBV7-2 and TRBJ2-5; D remains unclear. The CDR3 consists of 12 residues. The germline CDR1 and CDR2 sequences are SGHTA and FQGNSA. With 3 bases removed from V and 4 bases from J, the gap between germline ends came to 6 bases. The CDR3 reads CASSLIGETQYF. The DNA of the CDR3 is TGTGCCAGCAGCTTGATCGGAGAGACCCAGTACTTC.

This clone was counted between two and nine times. The chain combines TRBV7-3 with TRBJ2-7; D gene unclear. CDR1 SGHTA and CDR2 FQGTGA come from the germline V gene. CDR3 length equals 12 residues. V lost 4 bases and J lost 7, with 11 bases in between. CDR3 in amino acids: CASSSFDGEQYF. The CDR3 DNA follows: TGTGCCAGCAGCTCTTTCGACGGTGAGCAGTACTTC.

There are a few counts of this clone. The V and J genes are TRBV14 and TRBJ1-1, with D maybe TRBD1 (5 bases). This CDR3 is built from 14 residues. Germline CDR1 reads SGHDN; CDR2 reads FVKESK. V was trimmed by 3 bases and J by 5 bases, leaving 13 bases between them. CDR3 in DNA: TGTGCCAGCAGCCAGCTCCCGGGGCGTACTGAAGCTTTCTTT. Protein sequence: CASSQLPGRTEAFF.

The chain carries TRBV27 and TRBJ1-6, with D possibly TRBD1 on 5 matching bases. CDR1 and CDR2 (germline): MNHEY, SMNVEV (reference sequence). The germline V and J ends were trimmed by 10 bases and 8 bases, with 18 bases remaining between them. The CDR3 contains 14 residues. This chain's CDR3 is CAIRKTDSDSPLHF. CDR3 in DNA: TGTGCCATCCGGAAGACAGATTCCGATTCACCCCTCCACTTT.

The rearrangement uses TRBV29-1 and TRBJ2-7; no clear D gene. This CDR3 has 14 residues. The V end lost 6 bases, the J end lost 2 bases, and 17 bases lay between the germline ends. Germline V gene lookup returns CDR1 SQVTM and CDR2 ANQGSEA. The CDR3 DNA follows: TGCAGCGTCACTATGGACCCGCCTCCCTACGAGCAGTACTTC. Translated: CSVTMDPPPYEQYF.

This chain connects TRBV6-5 to TRBJ2-4; no definite D call. Between the trimmed V and J ends, which lost 0 bases and 8 bases, there was a span of 11 bases. CDR3 length: 14 residues. Germline CDR1 reads MNHEY; CDR2 reads SVGAGI. In nucleotides, the CDR3 is TGTGCCAGCAGTTACTCGTTGGTTCGGGACATTCAGTACTTC. This encodes CASSYSLVRDIQYF.

This clone was counted only a few times. The J gene is TRBJ2-3, the V gene TRBV7-2, with 8 bases lining up with TRBD2. There are 13 residues in the CDR3. Germline V gene data show CDR1 as SGHTA and CDR2 as FQGNSA. Trimming cost V 10 bases and J 4 bases; bases outside gene matches: 7. This CDR3 is CAISGGEADTQYF. The CDR3 bases are TGTGCCATCTCGGGAGGGGAGGCAGATACGCAGTATTTT.

The V and J genes are TRBV30 and TRBJ2-7; possible D gene TRBD2, 6 bases. Per germline, CDR1 GTSNPN and CDR2 SVGIG (reference sequence). The CDR3 is made up of 12 amino acids. The V end lost 3 bases, the J end lost 0 bases, and 6 bases lay between the germline ends. The CDR3 region has the DNA TGTGCCTGGAGGACTAGCTCCTACGAGCAGTACTTC. As protein: CAWRTSSYEQYF.

This rearrangement joins TRBV18 to TRBJ2-6; 7 nucleotides match TRBD1. Germline V gene data show CDR1 as KGHSH and CDR2 as LQKENI. The CDR3 is made up of 17 amino acids. With V trimmed by 4 bases and J by 1 base, 7 bases remained unmatched. CDR3 DNA sequence: TGTGCCAGCTCACACCGGGACAGAGGTTCTGGGGCCAACGTCCTGACTTTC. Its translation is CASSHRDRGSGANVLTF.